This T cell receptor beta chain was sequenced in a study of PD-L1 blockade in urothelial cancer. The overall study: The year 2014 saw patients start atezolizumab, 1,200 mg intravenously every 3 weeks. Patients had received 0 to 3 prior chemotherapy regimens. There were a median of roughly 140,000 T cells in blood samples. Study observations and caveats: Durable-benefit patients showed greater tumor-associated blood clone expansion at 3 weeks.

Germline-derived CDR1 and CDR2 are MRHNA and SNTAGT. The length of the CDR3 is 13 residues. Trimming stripped 5 bases from V and 4 bases from J, with 9 bases between. Worth noting for this clone: Its matching antigen is unknown.

Profiled with immunoSEQ multiplex PCR; TCRdb holds only in-frame clones, not every one. The sample lists about 74,000 clones, around 84% occurring once. The source is a man between 65 and 85 years old with urothelial cancer. Sample: PBMCs, taken around atezolizumab (anti-PD-L1) treatment. The chain carries TRBV6-4 and TRBJ1-3, with a tentative D call TRBD1 (6 bases). The CDR3 here is CASSTGPGNTIYF. The CDR3, as DNA: TGTGCCAGCAGTACAGGGCCCGGAAACACCATATATTTT.